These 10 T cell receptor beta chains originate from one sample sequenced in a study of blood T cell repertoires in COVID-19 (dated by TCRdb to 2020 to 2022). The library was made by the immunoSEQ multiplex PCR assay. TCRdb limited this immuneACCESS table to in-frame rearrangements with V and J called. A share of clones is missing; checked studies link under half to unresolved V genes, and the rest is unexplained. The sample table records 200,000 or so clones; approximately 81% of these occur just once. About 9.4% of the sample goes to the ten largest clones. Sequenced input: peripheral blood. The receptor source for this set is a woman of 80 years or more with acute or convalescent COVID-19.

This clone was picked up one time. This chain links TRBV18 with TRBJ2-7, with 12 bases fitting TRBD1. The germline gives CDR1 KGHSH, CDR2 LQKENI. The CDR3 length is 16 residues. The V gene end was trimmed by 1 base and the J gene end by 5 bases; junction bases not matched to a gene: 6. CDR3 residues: CASSPRTGTGGHEQYF. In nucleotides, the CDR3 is TGTGCCAGCTCACCACGTACCGGGACAGGGGGCCACGAGCAGTACTTC.

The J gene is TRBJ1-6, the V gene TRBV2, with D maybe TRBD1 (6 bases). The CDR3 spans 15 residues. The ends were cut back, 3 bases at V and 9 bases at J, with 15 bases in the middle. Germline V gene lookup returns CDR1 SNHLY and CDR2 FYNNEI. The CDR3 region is CASSDLGQGISPLHF. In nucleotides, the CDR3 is TGTGCCAGCAGTGATTTAGGCCAGGGGATTTCACCCCTCCACTTT. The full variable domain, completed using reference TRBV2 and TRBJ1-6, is EPEVTQTPSHQVTQMGQEVILRCVPISNHLYFYWYRQILGQKVEFLVSFYNNEISEKSEIFDDQFSVERPDGSNFTLKIRSTKLEDSAMYFCASSDLGQGISPLHFGNGTRLTVT.

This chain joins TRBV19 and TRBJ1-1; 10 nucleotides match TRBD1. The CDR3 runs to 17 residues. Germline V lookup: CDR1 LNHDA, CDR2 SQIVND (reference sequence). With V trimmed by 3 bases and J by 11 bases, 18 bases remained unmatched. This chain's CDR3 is CASSIQTGTGTGAHAFF. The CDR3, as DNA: TGTGCCAGTAGTATTCAGACCGGCACCGGGACAGGGGCCCATGCTTTCTTT.

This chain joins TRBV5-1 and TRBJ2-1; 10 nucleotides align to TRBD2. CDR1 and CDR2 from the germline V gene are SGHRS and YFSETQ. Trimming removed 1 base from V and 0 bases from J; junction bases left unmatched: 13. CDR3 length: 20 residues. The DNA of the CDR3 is TGCGCCAGCAGCTTGTCTTCTAGCGGGAGTTATTGGGGCTCCTACAATGAGCAGTTCTTC. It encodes CASSLSSSGSYWGSYNEQFF.

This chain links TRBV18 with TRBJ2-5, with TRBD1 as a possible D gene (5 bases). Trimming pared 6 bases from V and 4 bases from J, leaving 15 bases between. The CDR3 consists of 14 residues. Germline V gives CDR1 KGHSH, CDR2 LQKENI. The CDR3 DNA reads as TGTGCCAGCTCCCCCGTCAACCAGGGAGAGACCCAGTACTTC. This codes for CASSPVNQGETQYF. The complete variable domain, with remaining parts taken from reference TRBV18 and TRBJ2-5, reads NAGVMQNPRHLVRRRGQEARLRCSPMKGHSHVYWYRQLPEEGLKFMVYLQKENIIDESGMPKERFSAEFPKEGPSILRIQQVVRGDSAAYFCASSPVNQGETQYFGPGTRLLVL.

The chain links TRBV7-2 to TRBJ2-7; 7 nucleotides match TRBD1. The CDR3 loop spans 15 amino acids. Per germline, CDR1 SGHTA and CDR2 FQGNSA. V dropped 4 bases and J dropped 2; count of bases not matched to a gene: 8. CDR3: CASSSAGTAAYEQYF. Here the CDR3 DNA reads TGTGCCAGCAGCTCCGCCGGGACAGCCGCCTACGAGCAGTACTTC. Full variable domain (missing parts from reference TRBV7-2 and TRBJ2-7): GAGVSQSPSNKVTEKGKDVELRCDPISGHTALYWYRQSLGQGLEFLIYFQGNSAPDKSGLPSDRFSAERTGGSVSTLTIQRTQQEDSAVYLCASSSAGTAAYEQYFGPGTRLTVT.

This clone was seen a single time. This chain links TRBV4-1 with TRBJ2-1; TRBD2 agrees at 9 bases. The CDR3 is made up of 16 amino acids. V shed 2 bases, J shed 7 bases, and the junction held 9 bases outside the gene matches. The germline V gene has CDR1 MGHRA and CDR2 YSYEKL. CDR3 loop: CASSQYSPGLANEQFF. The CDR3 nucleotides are TGCGCCAGCAGCCAATATTCGCCGGGACTAGCTAATGAGCAGTTCTTC.

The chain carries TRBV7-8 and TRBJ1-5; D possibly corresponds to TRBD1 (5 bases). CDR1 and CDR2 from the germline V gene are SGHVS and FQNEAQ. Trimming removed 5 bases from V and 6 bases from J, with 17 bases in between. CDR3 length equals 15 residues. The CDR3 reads CASSPRGGTFQPQHF. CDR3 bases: TGTGCCAGCAGCCCCCGGGGGGGGACGTTTCAGCCCCAGCATTTT.

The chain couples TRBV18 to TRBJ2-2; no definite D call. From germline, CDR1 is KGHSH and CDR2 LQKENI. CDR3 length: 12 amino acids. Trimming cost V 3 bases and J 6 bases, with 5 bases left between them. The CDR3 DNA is TGTGCCAGCTCACCGAGCGCCGGGGAGCTGTTTTTT. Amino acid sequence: CASSPSAGELFF. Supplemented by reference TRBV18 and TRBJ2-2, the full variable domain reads NAGVMQNPRHLVRRRGQEARLRCSPMKGHSHVYWYRQLPEEGLKFMVYLQKENIIDESGMPKERFSAEFPKEGPSILRIQQVVRGDSAAYFCASSPSAGELFFGEGSRLTVL.

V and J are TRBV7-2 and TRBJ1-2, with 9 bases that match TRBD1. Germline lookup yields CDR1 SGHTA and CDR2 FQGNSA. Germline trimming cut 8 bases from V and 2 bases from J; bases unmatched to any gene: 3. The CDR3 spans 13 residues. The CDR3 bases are TGTGCCAGCGGGACAGGGATGAACTATGGCTACACCTTC. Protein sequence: CASGTGMNYGYTF.